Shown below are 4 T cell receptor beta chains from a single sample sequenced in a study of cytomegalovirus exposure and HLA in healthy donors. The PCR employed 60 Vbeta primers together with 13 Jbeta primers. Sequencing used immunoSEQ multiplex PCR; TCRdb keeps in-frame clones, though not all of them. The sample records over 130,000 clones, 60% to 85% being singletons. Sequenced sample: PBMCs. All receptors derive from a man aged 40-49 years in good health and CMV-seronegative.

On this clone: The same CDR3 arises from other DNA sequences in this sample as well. The CDR3 DNA sequence: TGTGCCAGCAGTTACCAGGGGGGAGAGCAGTACTTC. Translation: CASSYQGGEQYF. This sequence joins TRBV6-5 and TRBJ2-7; perhaps TRBD1 as D (7 bases). Germline lookup yields CDR1 MNHEY and CDR2 SVGAGI. V was clipped by 2 bases and J by 7 bases, with 9 bases between them. This CDR3 region has 12 residues.

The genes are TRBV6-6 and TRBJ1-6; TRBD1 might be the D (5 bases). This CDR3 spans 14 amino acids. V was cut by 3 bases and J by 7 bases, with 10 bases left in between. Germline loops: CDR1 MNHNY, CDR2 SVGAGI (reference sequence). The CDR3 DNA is TGTGCCAGCAGTTATGACAGTGAGAATTCACCCCTCCACTTT. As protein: CASSYDSENSPLHF.

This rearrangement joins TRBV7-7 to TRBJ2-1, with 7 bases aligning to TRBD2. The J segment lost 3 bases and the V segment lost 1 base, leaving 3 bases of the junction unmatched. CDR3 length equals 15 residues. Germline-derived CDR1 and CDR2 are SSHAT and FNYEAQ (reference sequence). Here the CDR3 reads CASSLGAGIYNEQFF. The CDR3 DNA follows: TGTGCCAGCAGCTTAGGAGCGGGGATCTACAATGAGCAGTTCTTC.

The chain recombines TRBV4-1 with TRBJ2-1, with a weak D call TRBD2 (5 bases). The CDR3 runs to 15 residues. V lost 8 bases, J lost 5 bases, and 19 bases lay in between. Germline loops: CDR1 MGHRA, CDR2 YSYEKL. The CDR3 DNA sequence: TGCGCCAGCCGTCAACCTCGGACTGGGAACAATGAGCAGTTCTTC. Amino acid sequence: CASRQPRTGNNEQFF.